This T cell receptor (beta chain) was retrieved from a study of immune cell composition in non-small cell lung cancer. The protocol was immunoSEQ multiplex PCR, while the TCRdb copy is restricted to in-frame clones and leaves out a portion. The sample includes over 5,500 clones, less than 75% of them seen just once. Germline V gene lookup returns CDR1 MNHNS and CDR2 SASEGT. Deletions cut 3 bases from V and 8 bases from J, with 14 bases between. The CDR3 totals 14 residues. Sequencing was performed on lung tumor tissue. This TCR was sampled from a human donor with non-small cell lung cancer. This rearrangement joins TRBV6-1 to TRBJ1-3, with D unclear. CDR3 residues: CASSESGIGYTIYF. CDR3 bases: TGTGCCAGCAGTGAGTCGGGGATCGGTTACACCATATATTTT.